The present T cell receptor beta chain was sequenced within a study of blood T cell repertoires in COVID-19. Whole-study context: Material from acute and convalescent COVID-19 was sourced from the United States, Italy and Spain.

Trimming took 2 bases from V and 1 from J, leaving 11 bases between them. This CDR3 comprises 16 residues. The germline V gene has CDR1 MNHNS and CDR2 SASEGT. The method was immunoSEQ multiplex PCR; TCRdb's version includes in-frame clones alone and lacks a portion of them. The profile shows about 66,000 clones, roughly 86% of them singletons. The TCR sequence derives from a man aged 55 to 70 with acute or convalescent COVID-19. This chain connects TRBV6-1 to TRBJ2-2; TRBD2 might be the D (6 bases). The sequenced material came from peripheral blood. CDR3 protein: CASSESLAMNTGELFF. The CDR3 bases are TGTGCCAGCAGTGAATCCCTAGCGATGAACACCGGGGAGCTGTTTTTT.